What follows is one TCR beta chain and its context. The antigen is not known. Other DNA sequences from this sample encode an identical CDR3 as well. This sample was taken from a study of cytomegalovirus exposure and HLA in healthy donors. PCR amplification relied on 60 Vbeta primers (plus 13 Jbeta primers). Assay used: immunoSEQ multiplex PCR; TCRdb lists only in-frame clones, some missing. The repertoire table contains over 200,000 clones. The length of the CDR3 is 14 residues. V dropped 2 bases and J dropped 1; count of bases not matched to a gene: 1. Germline V CDR1 and CDR2: SGHRS, YFSETQ. Study-level results: Reported results showed that the classifier diagnosed cytomegalovirus status with high specificity and sensitivity. In vitro confirmation showed three CMV-associated chains to be CMV antigen specific.

The gene calls are TRBV5-1 and TRBJ2-5, with 8 bases matching TRBD1. The source material was PBMCs. The origin of this receptor is a woman in her twenties or thirties in good health and CMV-seropositive. The CDR3 nucleotides read TGCGCCAGCAGCTTAACAGGGGGCCAAGAGACCCAGTACTTC. The encoded protein is CASSLTGGQETQYF.